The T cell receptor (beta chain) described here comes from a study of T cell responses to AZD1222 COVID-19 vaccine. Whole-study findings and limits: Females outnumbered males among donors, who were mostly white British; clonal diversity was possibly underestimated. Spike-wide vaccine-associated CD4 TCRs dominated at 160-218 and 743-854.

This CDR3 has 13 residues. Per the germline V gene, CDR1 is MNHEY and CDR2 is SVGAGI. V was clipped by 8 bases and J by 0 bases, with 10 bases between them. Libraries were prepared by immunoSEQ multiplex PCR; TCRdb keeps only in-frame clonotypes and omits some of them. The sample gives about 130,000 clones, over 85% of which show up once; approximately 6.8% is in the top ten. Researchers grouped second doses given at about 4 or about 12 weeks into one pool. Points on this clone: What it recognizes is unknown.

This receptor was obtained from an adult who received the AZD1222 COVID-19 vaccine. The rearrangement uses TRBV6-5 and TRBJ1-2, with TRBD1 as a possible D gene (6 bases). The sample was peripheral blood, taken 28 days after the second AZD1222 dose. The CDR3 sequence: CASPTGTNYGYTF. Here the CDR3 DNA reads TGTGCCAGCCCGACAGGCACTAACTATGGCTACACCTTC.